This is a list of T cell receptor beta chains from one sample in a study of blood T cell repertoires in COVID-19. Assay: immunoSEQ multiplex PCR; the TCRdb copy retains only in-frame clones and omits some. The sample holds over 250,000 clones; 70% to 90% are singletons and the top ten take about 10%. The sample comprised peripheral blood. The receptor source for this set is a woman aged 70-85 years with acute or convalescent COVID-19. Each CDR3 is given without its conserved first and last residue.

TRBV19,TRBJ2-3,ASSISGQGRTDTQY
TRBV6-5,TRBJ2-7,ASSAGTSNYEQY
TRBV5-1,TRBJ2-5,ASSLGLASETQY
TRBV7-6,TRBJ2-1,ASSLGGGSYNEQF
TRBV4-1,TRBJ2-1,ASSHHNEQF
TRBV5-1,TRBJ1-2,ASSQGGQGHGYT
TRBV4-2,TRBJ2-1,ASSQVRGGAYNEQF
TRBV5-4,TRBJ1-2,ASSYGTGSFGYT
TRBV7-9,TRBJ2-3,ASSLSRGPDTQY
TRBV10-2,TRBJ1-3,ASSRDSFSGNTIY
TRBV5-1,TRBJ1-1,ASSLVRGGAMTF
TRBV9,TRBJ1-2,ASSVGGGAGYGYT
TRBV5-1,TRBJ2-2,ASSFEGTGELF
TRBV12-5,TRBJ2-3,ASGPTSSPGSQY
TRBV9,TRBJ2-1,ASSARGSGLDNEQF
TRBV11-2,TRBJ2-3,ASSFGTNTDTQY
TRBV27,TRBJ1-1,ASSFYPPRGTGEAF